This TCR beta chain originates from a study of CD8 T cells in ankylosing spondylitis. This clonotype was picked up many times. The antigen remains undetermined. General study points: Seemingly distinctive of ankylosing spondylitis blood was a TCR beta motif formed by eight highly homologous variants. Clones linked to disease were reported to show significant enrichment in matched ankylosing spondylitis synovial fluid.

By quantitative 5'-RACE with molecular barcodes, the TCR beta libraries were made. TCRdb reprocessed the 5' RACE reads via MiXCR and lists one record per CDR3 protein. The sample lists some 38,000 distinct CDR3 sequences; 3% were seen once. The CDR3 length is 13 residues. The V gene lost 5 bases and the J gene lost 1 base, with 9 bases spanning the gap. Germline CDR1 is SGDLS and CDR2 is YYNGEE. The receptor comes from a male donor with ankylosing spondylitis or in good health (not recorded which). The sequenced sample was blood, either unsorted or a sorted T cell fraction (not recorded which). The chain couples TRBV9 to TRBJ2-5; the D gene is possibly TRBD2 (5 bases). The CDR3 DNA is TGTGCCAGCAGTGGACTGCCCCAAGAGACCCAGTACTTC. Its protein product is CASSGLPQETQYF.